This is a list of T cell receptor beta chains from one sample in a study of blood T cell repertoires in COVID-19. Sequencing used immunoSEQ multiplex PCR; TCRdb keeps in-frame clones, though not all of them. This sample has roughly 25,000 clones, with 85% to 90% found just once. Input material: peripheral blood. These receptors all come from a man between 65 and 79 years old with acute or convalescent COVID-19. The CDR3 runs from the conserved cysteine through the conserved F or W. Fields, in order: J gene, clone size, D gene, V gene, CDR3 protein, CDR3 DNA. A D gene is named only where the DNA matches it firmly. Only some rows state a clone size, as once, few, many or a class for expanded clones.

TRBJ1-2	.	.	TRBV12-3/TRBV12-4	CASSPAGEEGYTF	TGTGCCAGCAGCCCCGCGGGGGAAGAGGGCTACACCTTC
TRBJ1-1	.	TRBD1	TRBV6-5	CASSYNRQGGTEAFF	TGTGCCAGCAGTTACAACAGACAGGGAGGCACTGAAGCTTTCTTT
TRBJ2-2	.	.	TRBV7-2	CASSLGGASTGELFF	TGTGCCAGCAGCTTAGGGGGCGCAAGCACCGGGGAGCTGTTTTTT
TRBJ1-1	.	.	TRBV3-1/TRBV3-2	CASSQSGVGLYTEAFF	TGTGCCAGCAGCCAGTCGGGGGTCGGGCTTTACACTGAAGCTTTCTTT
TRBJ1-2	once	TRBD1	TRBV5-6	CASSYTTGANDLGGYTF	TGTGCCAGCAGCTATACGACAGGGGCAAATGACCTCGGGGGCTACACCTTC
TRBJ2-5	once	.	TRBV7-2	CASSLSSASRQETQYF	TGTGCCAGCAGCTTATCGTCGGCTAGCCGTCAAGAGACCCAGTACTTC
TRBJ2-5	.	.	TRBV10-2	CASSEGETQYF	TGCGCCAGCAGTGAGGGCGAGACCCAGTACTTC
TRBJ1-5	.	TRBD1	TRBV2	CASESGGKSNQPQHF	TGTGCCAGTGAATCAGGGGGAAAGAGCAATCAGCCCCAGCATTTT
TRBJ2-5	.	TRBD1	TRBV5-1	CASSLAGQGETQYF	TGCGCCAGCAGCTTGGCAGGACAGGGGGAGACCCAGTACTTC
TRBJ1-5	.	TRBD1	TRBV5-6	CASSLGQGVGQPQHF	TGTGCCAGCAGCCTGGGACAGGGGGTCGGTCAGCCCCAGCATTTT
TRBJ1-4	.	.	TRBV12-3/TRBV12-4	CAPTGSNEKLFF	TGTGCCCCCACAGGGTCTAATGAAAAACTGTTTTTT
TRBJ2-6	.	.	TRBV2	CASKERQAGANVLTF	TGTGCCAGCAAAGAACGACAGGCTGGGGCCAACGTCCTGACTTTC
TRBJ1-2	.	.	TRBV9	CASSVTGSGYGYTF	TGTGCCAGCAGCGTCACAGGGAGCGGCTATGGCTACACCTTC
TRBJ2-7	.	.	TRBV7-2	CASRTTSSSYEQYF	TGTGCCAGCAGAACTACCTCTTCCTCCTACGAGCAGTACTTC
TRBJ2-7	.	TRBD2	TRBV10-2	CASETGGTYEQYF	TGCGCCAGCGAAACGGGAGGCACCTACGAGCAGTACTTC
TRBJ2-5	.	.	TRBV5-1	CASSLVGSQETQYF	TGCGCCAGCAGCTTGGTTGGCTCGCAAGAGACCCAGTACTTC
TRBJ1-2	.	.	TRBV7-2	CASTPDRRGGYTF	TGTGCCAGCACTCCCGACAGGAGAGGCGGCTACACCTTC
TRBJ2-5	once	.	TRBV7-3	CASSPAGRGETQYF	TGTGCCAGCAGCCCAGCCGGGAGAGGGGAGACCCAGTACTTC
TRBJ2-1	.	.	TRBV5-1	CASSEEVAGLNEQFF	TGCGCCAGCAGCGAAGAAGTAGCCGGTCTCAATGAGCAGTTCTTC
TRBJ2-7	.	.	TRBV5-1	CASSLESRQGRGEQYF	TGCGCCAGCAGCTTGGAAAGTCGGCAGGGTAGGGGCGAGCAGTACTTC
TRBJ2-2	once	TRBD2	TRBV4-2	CASSQELAGDGGELFF	TGTGCCAGCAGCCAAGAACTAGCGGGAGATGGCGGGGAGCTGTTTTTT
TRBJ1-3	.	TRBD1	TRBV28	CASSLTGQGALSGNTIYF	TGTGCCAGCAGTTTAACAGGACAGGGGGCCCTTTCTGGAAACACCATATATTTT
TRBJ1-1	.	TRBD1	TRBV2	CAGHRDRETEAFF	TGTGCCGGACACCGGGACAGGGAAACTGAAGCTTTCTTT
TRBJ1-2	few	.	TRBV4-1	CASSQAWEGNYGYTF	TGCGCCAGCAGCCAAGCGTGGGAGGGGAACTATGGCTACACCTTC
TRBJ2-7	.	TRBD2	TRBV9	CASSVGGRAPYEQYF	TGTGCCAGCAGCGTGGGCGGGAGGGCCCCCTACGAGCAGTACTTC
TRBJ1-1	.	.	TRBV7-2	CASSFQHRNTEAFF	TGTGCCAGCAGCTTTCAACACCGGAACACTGAAGCTTTCTTT
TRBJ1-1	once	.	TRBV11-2	CASSLGGVGEAFF	TGTGCCAGCAGCTTAGGGGGGGTCGGTGAAGCTTTCTTT
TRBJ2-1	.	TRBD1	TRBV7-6	CASSVTGANEQFF	TGTGCCAGCAGCGTAACAGGGGCCAATGAGCAGTTCTTC
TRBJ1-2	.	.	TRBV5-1	CASSLEAPTGGRSGYTF	TGCGCCAGCAGCTTGGAGGCCCCTACGGGGGGCCGCAGTGGCTACACCTTC
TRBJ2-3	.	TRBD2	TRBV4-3	CASSHDRGAGVTTDTQYF	TGCGCCAGCAGCCACGACCGTGGAGCGGGAGTTACCACAGATACGCAGTATTTT
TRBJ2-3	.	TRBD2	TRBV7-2	CASSQEEGGRGTDTQYF	TGTGCCAGCAGCCAGGAGGAGGGCGGGAGGGGCACAGATACGCAGTATTTT
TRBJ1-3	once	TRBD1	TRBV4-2	CASSQEVGTAGNTIYF	TGTGCCAGCAGCCAAGAAGTTGGGACAGCTGGAAACACCATATATTTT
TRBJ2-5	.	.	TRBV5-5	CASSLLGGLEQETQYF	TGTGCCAGCAGCTTGTTGGGGGGGCTGGAACAAGAGACCCAGTACTTC
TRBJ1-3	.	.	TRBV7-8	CASSRGGGAENTIYF	TGTGCCAGCAGCCGAGGGGGAGGGGCAGAAAACACCATATATTTT
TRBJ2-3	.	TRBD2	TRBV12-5	CASGLGDYLASDTQYF	TGTGCTAGTGGTTTAGGGGACTATCTTGCATCGGATACGCAGTATTTT
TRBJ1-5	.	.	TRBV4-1	CASSQGREKNQPQHF	TGCGCCAGCAGCCAAGGACGGGAAAAGAATCAGCCCCAGCATTTT
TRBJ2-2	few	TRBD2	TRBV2	CASSFSGVNTGELFF	TGTGCCAGCAGTTTTAGCGGGGTCAACACCGGGGAGCTGTTTTTT
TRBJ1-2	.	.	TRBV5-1	CASSLELAGDYGYTF	TGCGCCAGCAGCTTGGAGTTGGCAGGGGACTATGGCTACACCTTC
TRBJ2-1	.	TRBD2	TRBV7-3	CATQRVAGGGEQFF	TGTGCCACCCAACGGGTAGCGGGGGGGGGTGAGCAGTTCTTC
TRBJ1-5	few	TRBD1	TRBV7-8	CASSSRQGPSNQPQHF	TGTGCCAGCAGCTCGCGACAGGGCCCTAGCAATCAGCCCCAGCATTTT